These 14 T cell receptor beta chains were all obtained from the same sample, sequenced in a study of T cell clusters in autoimmune cytopenias. One tube held mixed TRB-A and TRB-B primer pools for touch-down PCR. After re-calling the multiplex PCR reads, TCRdb lists one entry per CDR3 protein, DNA absent. This sample's table has some 5,000 distinct CDR3 sequences. TRB amplification used 250 ng of peripheral blood genomic DNA. Sequenced material: peripheral blood. All receptors derive from a human donor with an autoimmune cytopenia or autoimmune hepatitis (not recorded which).

This clonotype is identified as medium-sized from frequency. The gene calls are TRBV18 and TRBJ1-6; TCRdb reports TRBD1, a call that lacks DNA to check it against. Germline V gene sequence: CDR1 KGHSH, CDR2 LQKENI. This CDR3 is built from 14 residues. This CDR3 reads CASSLPGQGSPLHF. Using reference TRBV18 and TRBJ1-6 for the parts outside the CDR3, the full variable domain is NAGVMQNPRHLVRRRGQEARLRCSPMKGHSHVYWYRQLPEEGLKFMVYLQKENIIDESGMPKERFSAEFPKEGPSILRIQQVVRGDSAAYFCASSLPGQGSPLHFGNGTRLTVT.

The chain couples TRBV6-2 or TRBV6-3 to TRBJ1-5. This CDR3 has 14 amino acids. Germline V lookup: CDR1 MNHEY, CDR2 SVGEGT. The CDR3 reads CASSYSMGNQPQHF.

Frequency places this clonotype as medium-sized. The chain combines TRBV7-2 with TRBJ2-3. The CDR3 runs to 11 residues. Per germline, CDR1 SGHTA and CDR2 FQGNSA. CDR3 residues: CASTSTDTQYF.

The chain joins TRBV27 to TRBJ2-2; as DNA is missing, the TRBD1 call by TCRdb cannot be tested. The CDR3 has 16 amino acids. The germline CDR1 and CDR2 sequences are MNHEY and SMNVEV (reference sequence). The CDR3 region is CASSSYLRGNTGELFF.

V is TRBV7-6 and J is TRBJ1-2; TCRdb's assignment of TRBD1 cannot be checked, as there is no DNA. CDR3 length: 14 amino acids. The germline CDR1 and CDR2 sequences are SGHVS and FNYEAQ. CDR3 sequence reads: CASSPPDRYHGYTF.

The chain uses TRBV6-5 and TRBJ2-1; the D call of TRBD2 rests on TCRdb alone, since no DNA is present to check it. The CDR3 covers 16 residues. Germline assignment: CDR1 MNHEY and CDR2 SVGAGI. The CDR3 region is CASSLRDSPSYNEQFF.

This chain joins TRBV30 and TRBJ1-4; TCRdb names TRBD1, which stays unverified in the absence of DNA. Per the germline V gene, CDR1 is GTSNPN and CDR2 is SVGIG (reference sequence). The CDR3 covers 14 residues. This CDR3 is CAWSRRGGNEKLFF.

This chain connects TRBV5-4 to TRBJ2-1; the TRBD2 assignment by TCRdb is unverifiable without DNA. The germline CDR1 and CDR2 sequences are SGHNT and YYREEE (reference sequence). This CDR3 comprises 16 residues. The CDR3 spells CASSGRAGLSYNEQFF. Based on the CDR3 plus reference TRBV5-4 and TRBJ2-1, the full variable domain is ETGVTQSPTHLIKTRGQQVTLRCSSQSGHNTVSWYQQALGQGPQFIFQYYREEENGRGNFPPRFSGLQFPNYSSELNVNALELDDSALYLCASSGRAGLSYNEQFFGPGTRLTVL.

This clonotype is identified as large from frequency. The V and J genes are TRBV29-1 and TRBJ2-1; TCRdb designates TRBD2, a call that cannot be tested without DNA. The CDR3 length is 13 residues. The germline gives CDR1 SQVTM, CDR2 ANQGSEA. The chain's CDR3 is CSVMTNTYNEQFF.

By frequency, this clonotype is medium-sized (0.01 to 0.1%). V usage is TRBV19 and J usage is TRBJ2-5; TCRdb outputs TRBD1, but without DNA this stays unchecked. Per germline, CDR1 LNHDA and CDR2 SQIVND (reference sequence). The CDR3 length is 15 residues. Here the CDR3 reads CASSTITGGGETQYF.

This clonotype is labeled medium-sized (0.01 to 0.1%) based on frequency. The V gene is TRBV5-4, the J gene TRBJ2-2; TCRdb indicates TRBD1, and absent DNA this call remains unverified. This CDR3 has 16 residues. Germline V gives CDR1 SGHNT, CDR2 YYREEE (reference sequence). This CDR3 is CASSSQGIVRPGELFF.

The chain links TRBV15 to TRBJ1-6; TCRdb picks TRBD1, but there is no DNA to check that call. This CDR3 spans 18 amino acids. CDR1 LNHNV and CDR2 YYDKDF come from the germline V gene (reference sequence). The CDR3 protein is CATSRDLQGKMVYSPLHF.

The chain couples TRBV12-3 or TRBV12-4 to TRBJ2-5; TCRdb's D call of TRBD1 is untestable without DNA. This CDR3 comprises 13 residues. The CDR3 protein is CASSFRGAETQYF.

This clonotype shows up as medium-sized by frequency. The genes are TRBV6-1 and TRBJ2-7; TCRdb names TRBD1, which stays unverified in the absence of DNA. This CDR3 has 16 residues. The germline V gene has CDR1 MNHNS and CDR2 SASEGT. This CDR3 is CASIELPGQGSYEQYF.